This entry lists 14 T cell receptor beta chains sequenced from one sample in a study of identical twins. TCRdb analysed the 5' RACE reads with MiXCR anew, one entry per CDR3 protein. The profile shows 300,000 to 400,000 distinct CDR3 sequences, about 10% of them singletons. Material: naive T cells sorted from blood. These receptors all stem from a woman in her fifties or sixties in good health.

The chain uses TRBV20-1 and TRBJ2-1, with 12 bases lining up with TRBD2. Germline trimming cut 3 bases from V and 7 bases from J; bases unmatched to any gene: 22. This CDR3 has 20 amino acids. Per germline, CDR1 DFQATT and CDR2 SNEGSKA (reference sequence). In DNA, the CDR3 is TGCAGTGCTAGTTTCGACAGCCCTCAAACTAGCGGGAGGAATGGTAATGAGCAGTTCTTC. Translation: CSASFDSPQTSGRNGNEQFF.

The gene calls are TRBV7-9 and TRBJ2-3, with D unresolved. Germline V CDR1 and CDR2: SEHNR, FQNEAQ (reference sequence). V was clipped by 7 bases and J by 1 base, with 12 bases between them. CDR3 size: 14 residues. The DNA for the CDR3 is TGTGCCAGCATCCCTTCCGGTCGCACAGATACGCAGTATTTT. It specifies CASIPSGRTDTQYF.

Here the CDR3 reads CASSEDGASTDTQYF. As DNA, the CDR3 is TGTGCCAGCAGTGAAGACGGAGCTAGCACAGATACGCAGTATTTT. The chain carries TRBV2 and TRBJ2-3; D not resolved. The germline V gene encodes CDR1 SNHLY and CDR2 FYNNEI. This CDR3 contains 15 residues. The V gene lost 1 base and the J gene lost 0 bases, with 8 bases spanning the gap. Full variable domain (rest looked up from reference TRBV2 and TRBJ2-3): EPEVTQTPSHQVTQMGQEVILRCVPISNHLYFYWYRQILGQKVEFLVSFYNNEISEKSEIFDDQFSVERPDGSNFTLKIRSTKLEDSAMYFCASSEDGASTDTQYFGPGTRLTVL.

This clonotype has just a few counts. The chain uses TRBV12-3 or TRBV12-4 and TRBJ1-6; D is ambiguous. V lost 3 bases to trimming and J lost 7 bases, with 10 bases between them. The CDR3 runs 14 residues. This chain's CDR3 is CASSFTGGNSPLHF. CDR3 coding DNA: TGTGCCAGCAGTTTTACGGGAGGGAATTCACCCCTCCACTTT.

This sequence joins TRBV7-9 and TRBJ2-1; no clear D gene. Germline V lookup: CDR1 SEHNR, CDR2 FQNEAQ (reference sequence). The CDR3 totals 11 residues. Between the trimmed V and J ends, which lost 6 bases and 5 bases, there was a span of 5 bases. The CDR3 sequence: CASRNNNEQFF. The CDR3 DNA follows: TGTGCCAGCAGGAACAACAATGAGCAGTTCTTC.

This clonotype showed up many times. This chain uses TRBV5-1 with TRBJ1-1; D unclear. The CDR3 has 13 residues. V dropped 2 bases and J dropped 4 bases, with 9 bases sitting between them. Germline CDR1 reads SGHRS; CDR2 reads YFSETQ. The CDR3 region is CASSFLGSTEAFF. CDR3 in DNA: TGCGCCAGCAGCTTTTTAGGGTCCACTGAAGCTTTCTTT.

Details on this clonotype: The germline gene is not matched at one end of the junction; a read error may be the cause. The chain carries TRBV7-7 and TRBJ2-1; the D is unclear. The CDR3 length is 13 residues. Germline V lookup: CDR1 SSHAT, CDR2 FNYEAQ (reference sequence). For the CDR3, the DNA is TGTGCTAGCAGCTTCGGCTTCTACAATGAGCAGTTCTTC. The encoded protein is CASSFGFYNEQFF.

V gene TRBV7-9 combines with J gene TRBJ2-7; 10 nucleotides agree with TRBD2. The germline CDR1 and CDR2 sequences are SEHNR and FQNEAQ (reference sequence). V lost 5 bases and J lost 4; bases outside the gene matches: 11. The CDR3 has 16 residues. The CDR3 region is CASSTNKREGLYEQYF. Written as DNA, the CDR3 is TGTGCCAGCAGCACTAATAAGCGGGAGGGCCTTTACGAGCAGTACTTC.

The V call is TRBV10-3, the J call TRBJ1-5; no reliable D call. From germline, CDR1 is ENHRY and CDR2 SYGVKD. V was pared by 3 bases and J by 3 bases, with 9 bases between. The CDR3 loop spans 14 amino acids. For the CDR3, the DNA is TGTGCCATCAGTGACAAGGGCCACAATCAGCCCCAGCATTTT. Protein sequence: CAISDKGHNQPQHF.

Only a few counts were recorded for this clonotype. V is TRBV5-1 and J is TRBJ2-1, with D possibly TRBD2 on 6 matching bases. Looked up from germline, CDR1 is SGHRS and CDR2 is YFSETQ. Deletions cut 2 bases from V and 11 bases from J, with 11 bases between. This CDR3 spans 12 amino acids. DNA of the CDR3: TGCGCCAGCAGCTTTAGACGGGAGCAGCAGTTCTTC. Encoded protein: CASSFRREQQFF.

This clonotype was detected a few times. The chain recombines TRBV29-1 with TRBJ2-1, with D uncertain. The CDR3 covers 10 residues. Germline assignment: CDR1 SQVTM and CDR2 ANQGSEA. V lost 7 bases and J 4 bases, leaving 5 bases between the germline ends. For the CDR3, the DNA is TGCAGCGGAGGATACAATGAGCAGTTCTTC. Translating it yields CSGGYNEQFF.

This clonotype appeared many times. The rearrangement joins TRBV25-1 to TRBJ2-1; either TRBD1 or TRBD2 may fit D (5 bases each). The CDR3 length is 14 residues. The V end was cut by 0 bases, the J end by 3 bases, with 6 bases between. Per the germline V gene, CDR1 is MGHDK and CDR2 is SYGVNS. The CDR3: CASSEYGGYNEQFF. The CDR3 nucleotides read TGTGCCAGCAGTGAATATGGGGGCTACAATGAGCAGTTCTTC. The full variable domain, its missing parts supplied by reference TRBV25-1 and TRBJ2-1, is EADIYQTPRYLVIGTGKKITLECSQTMGHDKMYWYQQDPGMELHLIHYSYGVNSTEKGDLSSESTVSRIRTEHFPLTLESARPSHTSQYLCASSEYGGYNEQFFGPGTRLTVL.

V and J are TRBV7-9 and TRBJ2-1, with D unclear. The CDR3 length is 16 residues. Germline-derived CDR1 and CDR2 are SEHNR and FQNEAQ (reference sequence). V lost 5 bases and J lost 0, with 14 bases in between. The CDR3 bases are TGTGCCAGCAGCCCCGGGTCGTATGGCTCCTACAATGAGCAGTTCTTC. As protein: CASSPGSYGSYNEQFF.

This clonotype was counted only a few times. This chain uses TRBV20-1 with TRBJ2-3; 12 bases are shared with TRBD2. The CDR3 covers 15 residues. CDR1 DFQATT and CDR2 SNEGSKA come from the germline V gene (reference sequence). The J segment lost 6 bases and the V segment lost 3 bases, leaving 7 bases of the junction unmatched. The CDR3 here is CSASLTSGRGDTQYF. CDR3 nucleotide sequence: TGCAGTGCTAGTCTGACTAGCGGGAGAGGGGATACGCAGTATTTT.